This T cell receptor (beta chain) derives from a study of blood T cell repertoires in COVID-19 (TCRdb year 2020). Looking at the study overall: The collaborator samples originated in the United States, Italy and Spain and spanned the acute and convalescent phases of COVID-19. The prospective study material was composed of cDNA or gDNA derived from T cells, B-cell-depleted T cells, or PBMCs. Deeply sampled blood TCRbeta repertoires from subjects exposed to, actively infected with, or recovered from COVID-19 were included in the dataset. A freely available public database, intended as a resource for researchers studying the immune response to SARS-CoV-2, is where the repertoires were released. Samples were obtained from the ongoing ImmuneRACE study (first 160 participants) and from 1,200 or so subjects provided by 6 global collaborators. The sample metadata nearly always contained a de-identified subject ID, COVID-19 status, age in years and sex. Where HLA class I and class II types were available, the types were taken from metadata supplied by the sample provider, not from assay-based typing. The study at large found these results: The amount of clinical and demographic metadata varied by source and participant and was provided uncurated.

Collaborating institutions collected whole blood in K2EDTA tubes following their own protocols. For TCRbeta analysis, collaborators shipped samples in one of three forms: frozen whole blood, isolated PBMCs, or DNA extracted from either of those sample types. This clone was seen a single time. The target of this receptor is not known. Base qualities were left out, and no much larger clone turns up one base away. TCRbeta CDR3 regions were amplified from genomic DNA by means of the immunoSEQ Assay, a bias-controlled multiplex PCR. In the authors' own workflow: Within the assay, amplification of reference gene primers was used to estimate how many nucleated cells each sample contained. To quantify the absolute abundance of each unique TCRbeta CDR3 rearrangement, sequence reads were collapsed and filtered. Productive Simpson clonality was computed per sample as the square root of Simpson's diversity index over productive rearrangements. TCRdb's version of the immuneACCESS table is confined to in-frame rearrangements and falls short of the full clone set. An unresolved V gene accounts for under half of the shortfall where checked; the remainder is of unknown origin. That table furnishes V, J and clone size, whereas the DNA furnished D and trimming. The sample table contains 250,000 to 300,000 clones; only one count was recorded for 70% to 90% of them. The leading ten clones occupy roughly an eighth of the sample.

This sequence was found in a woman aged 60 to 75 with acute or convalescent COVID-19. Sequencing input: peripheral blood.

The encoded CDR3 is CASSLASGQGAANYGYTF. Read as DNA, the sequence is TGTGCCAGCAGCTTAGCGTCAGGACAGGGGGCGGCTAACTATGGCTACACCTTC. The chain uses TRBV7-8 and TRBJ1-2; 11 junctional bases match TRBD1. The germline V gene yields SGHVS for CDR1 and FQNEAQ for CDR2. Inclusive of the bounding cysteine and phenylalanine, the CDR3 is 18 residues long. Solely the CDR3 DNA is kept, with 54 bases framed from the first base. At the junction V is shortened by 0 bases and J by 0 bases; bases outside the gene matches: 6.